This T cell receptor beta chain is from a study of T cell responses to AZD1222 COVID-19 vaccine. The table came from immunoSEQ multiplex PCR; TCRdb's copy has only in-frame clones and leaves some out. The sample shows approximately 150,000 clones, roughly 87% of them seen only once. The CDR3 is 12 residues long. Trimming shortened V by 3 bases and J by 5 bases, and 5 bases separated the two germline ends. Germline V gives CDR1 SGHDT, CDR2 YYEEEE. V gene TRBV5-6 combines with J gene TRBJ2-2; no clear D gene. The starting material was peripheral blood, obtained on day 0 of AZD1222 vaccination. The receptor's source is an adult in good health. CDR3 protein: CASSYITGELFF. In DNA, the CDR3 is TGTGCCAGCAGCTATATTACCGGGGAGCTGTTTTTT.